The clone carrying this T cell receptor (beta chain) was recorded once. Sequenced by immunoSEQ multiplex PCR; TCRdb stores in-frame clones only, minus some. The sample includes 120,000 to 150,000 clones, 86% of them seen just once. The data belong to a study of radiation and T cells in renal cell carcinoma. From germline, CDR1 is SGHRS and CDR2 YFSETQ. The length of the CDR3 is 16 residues. After removal of 4 bases from V and 7 bases from J, the junction contained 10 bases not matched to a gene. Time point: blood 4 weeks post-SBRT, at nephrectomy. Treatment reported: 15 Gy SBRT to primary tumor, nephrectomy 4 weeks later.

This TCR was sampled from a woman between 45 and 60 years old with renal cell carcinoma. The source material was blood, sampled from a patient whose treatment included radiotherapy and nephrectomy. This chain uses TRBV5-1 with TRBJ2-1; 11 nucleotides line up with TRBD1. The CDR3: CASSPPPGQGGNEQFF. CDR3 in DNA: TGCGCCAGCAGCCCCCCTCCGGGACAGGGGGGGAATGAGCAGTTCTTC.